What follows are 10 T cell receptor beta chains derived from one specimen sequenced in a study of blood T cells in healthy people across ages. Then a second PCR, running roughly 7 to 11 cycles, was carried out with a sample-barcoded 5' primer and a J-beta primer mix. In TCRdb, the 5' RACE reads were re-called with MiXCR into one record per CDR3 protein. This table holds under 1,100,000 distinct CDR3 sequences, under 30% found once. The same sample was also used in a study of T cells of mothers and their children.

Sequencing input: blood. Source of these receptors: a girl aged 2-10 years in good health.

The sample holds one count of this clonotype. The CDR3 reads CASSQAPGPLETQYF. CDR3 nucleotides: TGCGCCAGCAGCCAAGCCCCGGGGCCCTTGGAGACCCAGTACTTC. The chain couples TRBV4-1 to TRBJ2-5; D might be TRBD1 or TRBD2, each matching 5 bases. Trimming pared 1 base from V and 5 bases from J, leaving 14 bases between. CDR3 length: 15 amino acids. Germline V gives CDR1 MGHRA, CDR2 YSYEKL.

CDR3 amino acids: CASSPHRDLTDTQYF. Written as DNA, the CDR3 is TGTGCCAGCAGCCCGCACCGGGACCTCACAGATACGCAGTATTTT. The V call is TRBV4-2, the J call TRBJ2-3, with D possibly called TRBD1 or TRBD2 (5 bases each). Trimming took 4 bases from V and 2 from J, leaving 13 bases between them. The germline CDR1 and CDR2 sequences are LGHNA and YNFKEQ. The CDR3 is made up of 15 amino acids.

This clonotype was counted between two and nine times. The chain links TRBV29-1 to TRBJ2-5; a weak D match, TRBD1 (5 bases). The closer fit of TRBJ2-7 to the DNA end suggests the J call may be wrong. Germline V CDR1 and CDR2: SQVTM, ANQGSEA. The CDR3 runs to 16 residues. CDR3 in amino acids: CSVDKRGRKGSYEQYF. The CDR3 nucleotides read TGCAGCGTCGATAAGAGAGGCAGGAAGGGGTCCTACGAGCAGTACTTC.

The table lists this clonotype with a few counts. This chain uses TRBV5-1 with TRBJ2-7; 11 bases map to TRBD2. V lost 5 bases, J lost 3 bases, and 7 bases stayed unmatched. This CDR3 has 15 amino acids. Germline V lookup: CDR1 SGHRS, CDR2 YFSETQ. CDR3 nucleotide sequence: TGCGCCAGCAGACCCACCGGGACTAGCGGCTACGAGCAGTACTTC. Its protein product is CASRPTGTSGYEQYF. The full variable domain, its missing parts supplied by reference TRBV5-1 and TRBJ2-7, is KAGVTQTPRYLIKTRGQQVTLSCSPISGHRSVSWYQQTPGQGLQFLFEYFSETQRNKGNFPGRFSGRQFSNSRSEMNVSTLELGDSALYLCASRPTGTSGYEQYFGPGTRLTVT.

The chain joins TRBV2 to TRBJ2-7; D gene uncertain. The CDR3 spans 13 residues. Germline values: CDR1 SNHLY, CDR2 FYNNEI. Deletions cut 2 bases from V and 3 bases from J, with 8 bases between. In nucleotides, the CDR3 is TGTGCCAGCAGTGAAACAGTTGTCTACGAGCAGTACTTC. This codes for CASSETVVYEQYF.

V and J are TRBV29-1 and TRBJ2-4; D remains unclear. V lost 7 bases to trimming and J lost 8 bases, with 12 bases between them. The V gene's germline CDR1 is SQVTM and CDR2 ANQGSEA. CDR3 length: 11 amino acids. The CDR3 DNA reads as TGCAGCGGTCTAACATCAGACATTCAGTACTTC. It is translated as CSGLTSDIQYF.

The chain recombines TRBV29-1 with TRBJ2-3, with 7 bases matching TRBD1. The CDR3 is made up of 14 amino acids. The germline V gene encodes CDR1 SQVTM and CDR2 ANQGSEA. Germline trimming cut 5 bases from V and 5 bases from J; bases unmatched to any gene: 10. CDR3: CSVFNRGLGDTQYF. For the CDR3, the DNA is TGCAGCGTTTTTAACAGGGGATTGGGAGATACGCAGTATTTT.

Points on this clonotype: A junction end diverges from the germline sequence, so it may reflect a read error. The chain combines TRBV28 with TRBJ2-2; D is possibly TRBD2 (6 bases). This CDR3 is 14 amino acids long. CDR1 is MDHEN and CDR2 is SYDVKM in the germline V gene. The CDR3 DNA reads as TGTGCCGGCAGTTTATGGGGGACTACCGGGGAGCTGTTTTTT. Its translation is CAGSLWGTTGELFF.

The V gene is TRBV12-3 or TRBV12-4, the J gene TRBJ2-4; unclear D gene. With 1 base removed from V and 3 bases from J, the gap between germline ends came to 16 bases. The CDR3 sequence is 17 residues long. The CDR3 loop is CASSLGRNPINKNIQYF. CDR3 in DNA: TGTGCCAGCAGTTTAGGCAGGAACCCTATAAACAAAAACATTCAGTACTTC.

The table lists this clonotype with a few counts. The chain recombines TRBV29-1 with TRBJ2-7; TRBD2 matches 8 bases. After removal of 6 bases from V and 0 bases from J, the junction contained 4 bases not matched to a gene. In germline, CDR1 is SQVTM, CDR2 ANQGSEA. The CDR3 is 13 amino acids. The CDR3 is CSVGLGNSYEQYF. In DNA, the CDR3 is TGCAGCGTGGGACTAGGGAACTCCTACGAGCAGTACTTC.